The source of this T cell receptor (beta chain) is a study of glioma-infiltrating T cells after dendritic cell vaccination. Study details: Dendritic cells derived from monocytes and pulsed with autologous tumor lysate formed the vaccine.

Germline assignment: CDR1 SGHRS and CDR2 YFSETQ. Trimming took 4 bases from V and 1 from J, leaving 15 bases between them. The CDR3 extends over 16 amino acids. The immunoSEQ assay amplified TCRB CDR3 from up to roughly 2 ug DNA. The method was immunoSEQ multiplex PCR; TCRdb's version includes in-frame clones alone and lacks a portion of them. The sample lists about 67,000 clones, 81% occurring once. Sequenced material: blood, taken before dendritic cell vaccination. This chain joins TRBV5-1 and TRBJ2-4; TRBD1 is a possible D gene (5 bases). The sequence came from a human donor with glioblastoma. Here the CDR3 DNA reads TGCGCCAGCAGCCATTCAGGGAATTCGGCCAAAAACATTCAGTACTTC. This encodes CASSHSGNSAKNIQYF.